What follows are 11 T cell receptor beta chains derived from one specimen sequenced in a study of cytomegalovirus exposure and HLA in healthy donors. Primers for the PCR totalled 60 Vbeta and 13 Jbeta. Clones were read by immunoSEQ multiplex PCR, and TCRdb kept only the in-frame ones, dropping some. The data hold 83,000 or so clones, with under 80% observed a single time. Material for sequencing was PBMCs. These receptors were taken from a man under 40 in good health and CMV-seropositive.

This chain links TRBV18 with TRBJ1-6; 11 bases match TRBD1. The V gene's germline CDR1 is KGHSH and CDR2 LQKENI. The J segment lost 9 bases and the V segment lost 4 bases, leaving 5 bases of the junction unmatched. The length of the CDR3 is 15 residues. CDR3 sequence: CASSQGQGDISPLHF. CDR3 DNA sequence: TGTGCCAGCTCACAGGGACAGGGGGATATTTCACCCCTCCACTTT.

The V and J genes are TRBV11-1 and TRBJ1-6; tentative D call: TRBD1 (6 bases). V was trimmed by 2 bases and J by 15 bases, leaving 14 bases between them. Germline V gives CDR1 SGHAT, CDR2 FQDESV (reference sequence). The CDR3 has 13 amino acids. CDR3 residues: CASSLSDTGFLHF. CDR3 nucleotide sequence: TGTGCCAGCAGCTTATCCGATACAGGGTTCCTCCACTTT.

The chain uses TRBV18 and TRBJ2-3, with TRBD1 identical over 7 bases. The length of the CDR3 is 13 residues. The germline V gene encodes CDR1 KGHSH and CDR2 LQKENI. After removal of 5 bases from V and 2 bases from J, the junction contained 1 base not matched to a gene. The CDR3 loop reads CASSGTDTDTQYF. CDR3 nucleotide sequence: TGTGCCAGCTCAGGGACAGACACAGATACGCAGTATTTT.

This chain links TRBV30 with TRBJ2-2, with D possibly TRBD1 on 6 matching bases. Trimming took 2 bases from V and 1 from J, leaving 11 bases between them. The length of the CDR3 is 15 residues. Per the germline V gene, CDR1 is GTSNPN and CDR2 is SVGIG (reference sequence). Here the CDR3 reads CAWSPWTENTGELFF. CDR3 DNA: TGTGCCTGGAGTCCCTGGACAGAGAACACCGGGGAGCTGTTTTTT. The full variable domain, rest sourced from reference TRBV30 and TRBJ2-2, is SQTIHQWPATLVQPVGSPLSLECTVEGTSNPNLYWYRQAAGRGLQLLFYSVGIGQISSEVPQNLSASRPQDRQFILSSKKLLLSDSGFYLCAWSPWTENTGELFFGEGSRLTVL.

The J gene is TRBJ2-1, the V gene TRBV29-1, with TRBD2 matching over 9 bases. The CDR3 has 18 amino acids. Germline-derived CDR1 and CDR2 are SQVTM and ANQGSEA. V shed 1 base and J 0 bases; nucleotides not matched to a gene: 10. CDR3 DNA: TGCAGCGTTGAAGTTGGGCTAGCGGGGCCGAGCTCCTACAATGAGCAGTTCTTC. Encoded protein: CSVEVGLAGPSSYNEQFF.

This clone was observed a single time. DNA of the CDR3: TGTGCCAGCAGCGCGGGGACTGGACCCTACGAGCAGTACTTC. Its translation is CASSAGTGPYEQYF. This chain joins TRBV9 and TRBJ2-7; the D gene is possibly TRBD2 (6 bases). Germline values: CDR1 SGDLS, CDR2 YYNGEE. Trimming removed 3 bases at V and 2 bases at J, with 12 bases between. The CDR3 is 14 amino acids.

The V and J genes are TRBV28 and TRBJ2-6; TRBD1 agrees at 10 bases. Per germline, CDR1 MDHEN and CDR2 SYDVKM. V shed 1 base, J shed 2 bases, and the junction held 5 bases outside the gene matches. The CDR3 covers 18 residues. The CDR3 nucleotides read TGTGCCAGCAGTTTATTTGGGACAGGGGTTCCTGGGGCCAACGTCCTGACTTTC. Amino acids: CASSLFGTGVPGANVLTF.

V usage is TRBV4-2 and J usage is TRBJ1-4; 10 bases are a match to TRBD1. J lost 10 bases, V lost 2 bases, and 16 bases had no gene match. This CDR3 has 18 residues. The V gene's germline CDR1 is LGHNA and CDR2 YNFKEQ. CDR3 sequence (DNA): TGTGCCAGCAGCCAACACGGACAGGGGGTACTAATGATGGGAAAACTGTTTTTT. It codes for CASSQHGQGVLMMGKLFF.

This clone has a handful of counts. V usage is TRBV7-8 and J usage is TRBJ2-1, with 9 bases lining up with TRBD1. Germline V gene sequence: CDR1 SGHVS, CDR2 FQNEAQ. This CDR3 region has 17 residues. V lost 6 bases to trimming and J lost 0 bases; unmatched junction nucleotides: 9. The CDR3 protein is CASRGQGTPSSYNEQFF. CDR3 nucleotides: TGTGCCAGCAGGGGACAGGGCACCCCTAGCTCCTACAATGAGCAGTTCTTC.

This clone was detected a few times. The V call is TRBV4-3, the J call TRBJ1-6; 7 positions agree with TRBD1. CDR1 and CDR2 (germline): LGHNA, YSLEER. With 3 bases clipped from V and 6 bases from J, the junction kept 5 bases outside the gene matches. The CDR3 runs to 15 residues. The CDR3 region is CASSHRDRVNSPLHF. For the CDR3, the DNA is TGCGCCAGCAGCCACAGGGACAGAGTTAATTCACCCCTCCACTTT.

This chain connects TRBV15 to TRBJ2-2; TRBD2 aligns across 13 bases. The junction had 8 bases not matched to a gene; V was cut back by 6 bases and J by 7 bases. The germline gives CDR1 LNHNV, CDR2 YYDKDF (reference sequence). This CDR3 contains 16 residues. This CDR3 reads CATRAGTSGVNGELFF. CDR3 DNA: TGTGCCACCAGAGCCGGGACTAGCGGGGTTAACGGGGAGCTGTTTTTT.